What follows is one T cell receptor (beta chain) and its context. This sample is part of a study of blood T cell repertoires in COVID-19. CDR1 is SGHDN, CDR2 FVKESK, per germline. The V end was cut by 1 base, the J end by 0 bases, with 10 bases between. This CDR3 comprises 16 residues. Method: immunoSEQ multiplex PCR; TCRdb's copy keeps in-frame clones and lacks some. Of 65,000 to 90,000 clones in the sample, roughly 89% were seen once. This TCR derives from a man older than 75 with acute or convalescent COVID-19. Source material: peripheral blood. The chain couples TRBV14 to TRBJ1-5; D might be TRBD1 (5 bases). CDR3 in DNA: TGTGCCAGCAGCCAAGTAAGACAGTCTAGCAATCAGCCCCAGCATTTT. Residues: CASSQVRQSSNQPQHF.